This T cell receptor (beta chain) was obtained from a study of blood T cell repertoires in COVID-19. CDR3 size: 14 residues. Per germline, CDR1 SGHNT and CDR2 YYREEE (reference sequence). V was pared by 1 base and J by 2 bases, with 10 bases between. Enrolled through a virtual design, the participants were between about 18 and 100 years of age and came from some 25 US areas. Two consecutive negative NP/OP PCR tests, clearance, or resolved symptoms defined Cohort 3 recovery. The assay was immunoSEQ multiplex PCR, and TCRdb's table has in-frame clones only and misses some. The table records hundreds of thousands of clones, 75% to 90% of them present only once.

Input material: PBMCs or T cells enriched from blood (not recorded which). The chain recombines TRBV5-4 with TRBJ2-7; perhaps TRBD2 as D (5 bases). The source is a man aged 55 to 70 who had recovered from COVID-19. The CDR3: CASSLQSGTYEQYF. The CDR3 DNA follows: TGTGCCAGCAGCTTGCAAAGCGGAACCTACGAGCAGTACTTC.